The entry below describes one TCR beta chain. Its antigen remains unknown. The data belong to a study of T cell responses to AZD1222 COVID-19 vaccine. This table comes from immunoSEQ multiplex PCR, and its TCRdb copy is limited to in-frame clones, with some not included. This sample has roughly 120,000 clones, with roughly 92% found just once. Study outcomes and limitations: The study sampled repertoires only after the peak T cell response.

The source material was peripheral blood, sampled 28 days after the second AZD1222 dose. This clonotype originated in an adult who received the AZD1222 COVID-19 vaccine.

The CDR3 nucleotides read TGTGCCAGCAGACCAGGACAGGGGCTCAGAGGCTACACCTTC. Translated, it gives CASRPGQGLRGYTF. The J gene is TRBJ1-2, the V gene TRBV28, with 9 bases aligning to TRBD1. Germline CDR1 is MDHEN and CDR2 is SYDVKM. J lost 8 bases, V lost 6 bases, and 10 bases had no gene match. The CDR3 has 14 amino acids.